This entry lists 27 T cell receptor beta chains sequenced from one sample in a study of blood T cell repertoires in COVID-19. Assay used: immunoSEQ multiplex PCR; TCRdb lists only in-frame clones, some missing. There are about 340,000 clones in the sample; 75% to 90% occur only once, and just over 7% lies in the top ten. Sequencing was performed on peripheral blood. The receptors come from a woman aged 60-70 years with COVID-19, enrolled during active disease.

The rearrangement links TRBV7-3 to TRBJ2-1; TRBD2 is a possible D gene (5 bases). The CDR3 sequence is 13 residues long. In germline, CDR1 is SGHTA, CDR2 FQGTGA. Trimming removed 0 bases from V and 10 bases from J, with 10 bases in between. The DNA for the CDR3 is TGTGCCAGCAGCTTAACGTTCTCGGGGGAGCAGTTCTTC. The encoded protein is CASSLTFSGEQFF.

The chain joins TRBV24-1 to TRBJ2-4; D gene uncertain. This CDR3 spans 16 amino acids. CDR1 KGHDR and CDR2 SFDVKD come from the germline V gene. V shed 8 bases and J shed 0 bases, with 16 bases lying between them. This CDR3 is CATNPRHPIAKNIQYF. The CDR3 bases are TGTGCCACCAATCCGAGACACCCTATAGCCAAAAACATTCAGTACTTC.

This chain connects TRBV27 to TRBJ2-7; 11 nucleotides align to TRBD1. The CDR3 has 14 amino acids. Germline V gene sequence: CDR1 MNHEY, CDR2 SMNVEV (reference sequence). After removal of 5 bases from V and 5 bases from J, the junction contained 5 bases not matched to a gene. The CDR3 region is CASSQWTGGDEQYF. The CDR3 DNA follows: TGTGCCAGCAGTCAGTGGACAGGGGGCGACGAGCAGTACTTC.

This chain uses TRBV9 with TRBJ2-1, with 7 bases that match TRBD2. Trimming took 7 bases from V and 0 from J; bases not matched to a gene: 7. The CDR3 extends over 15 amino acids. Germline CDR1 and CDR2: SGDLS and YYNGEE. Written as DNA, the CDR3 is TGTGCCAGCGGCCTGCGGGAGAGCTCCTACAATGAGCAGTTCTTC. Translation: CASGLRESSYNEQFF. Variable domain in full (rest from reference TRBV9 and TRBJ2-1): DSGVTQTPKHLITATGQRVTLRCSPRSGDLSVYWYQQSLDQGLQFLIQYYNGEERAKGNILERFSAQQFPDLHSELNLSSLELGDSALYFCASGLRESSYNEQFFGPGTRLTVL.

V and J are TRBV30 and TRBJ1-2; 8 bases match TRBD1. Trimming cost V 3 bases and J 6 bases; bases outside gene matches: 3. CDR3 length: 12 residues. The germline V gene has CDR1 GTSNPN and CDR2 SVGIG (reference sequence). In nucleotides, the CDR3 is TGTGCCTGGAGCCCGGGACAGGATGGCTACACCTTC. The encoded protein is CAWSPGQDGYTF.

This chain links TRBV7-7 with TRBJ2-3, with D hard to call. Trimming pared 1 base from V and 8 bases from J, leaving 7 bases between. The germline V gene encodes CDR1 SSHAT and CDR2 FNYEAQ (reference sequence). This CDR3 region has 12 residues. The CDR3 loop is CASSLDGITQYF. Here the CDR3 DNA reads TGTGCCAGCAGCTTAGACGGTATTACGCAGTATTTT.

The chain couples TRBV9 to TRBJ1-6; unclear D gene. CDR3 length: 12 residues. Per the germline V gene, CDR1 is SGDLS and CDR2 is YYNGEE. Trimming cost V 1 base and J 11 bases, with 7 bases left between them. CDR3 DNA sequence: TGTGCCAGCAGCGTAAGCGGGACACCCCTCCACTTT. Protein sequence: CASSVSGTPLHF.

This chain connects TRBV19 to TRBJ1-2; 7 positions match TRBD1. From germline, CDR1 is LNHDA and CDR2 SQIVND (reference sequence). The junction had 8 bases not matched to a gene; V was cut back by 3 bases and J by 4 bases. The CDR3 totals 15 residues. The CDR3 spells CASSIGTDRLYGYTF. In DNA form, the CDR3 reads TGTGCCAGTAGTATCGGGACAGATCGCCTCTATGGCTACACCTTC.

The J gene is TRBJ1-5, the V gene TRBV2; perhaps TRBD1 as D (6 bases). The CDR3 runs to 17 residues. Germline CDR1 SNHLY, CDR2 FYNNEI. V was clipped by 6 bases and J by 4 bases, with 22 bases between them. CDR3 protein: CASSGQRTIQLNQPQHF. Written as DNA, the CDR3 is TGTGCCAGCAGCGGACAGCGCACCATCCAACTGAATCAGCCCCAGCATTTT.

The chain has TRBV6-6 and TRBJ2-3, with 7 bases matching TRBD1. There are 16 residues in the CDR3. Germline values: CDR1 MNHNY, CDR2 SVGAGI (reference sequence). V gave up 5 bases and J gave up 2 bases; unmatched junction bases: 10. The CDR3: CASSHMTGTNTDTQYF. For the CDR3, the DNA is TGTGCCAGCAGTCACATGACAGGGACAAACACAGATACGCAGTATTTT.

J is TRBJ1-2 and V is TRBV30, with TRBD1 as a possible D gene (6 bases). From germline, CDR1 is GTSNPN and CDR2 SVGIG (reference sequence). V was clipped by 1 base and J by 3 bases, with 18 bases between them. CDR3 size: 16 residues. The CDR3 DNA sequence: TGTGCCTGGAGTGCCGTGGTGGGCAGGGGTGACTATGGCTACACCTTC. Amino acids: CAWSAVVGRGDYGYTF. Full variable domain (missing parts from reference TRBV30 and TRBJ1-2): SQTIHQWPATLVQPVGSPLSLECTVEGTSNPNLYWYRQAAGRGLQLLFYSVGIGQISSEVPQNLSASRPQDRQFILSSKKLLLSDSGFYLCAWSAVVGRGDYGYTFGSGTRLTVV.

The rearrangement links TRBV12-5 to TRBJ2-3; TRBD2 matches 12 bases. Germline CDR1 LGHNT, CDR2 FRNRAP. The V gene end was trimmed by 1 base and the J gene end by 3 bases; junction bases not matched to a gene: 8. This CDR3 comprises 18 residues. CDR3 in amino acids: CASGLAGGGLAGTDTQYF. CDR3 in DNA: TGTGCTAGTGGTTTGGCAGGGGGAGGACTAGCGGGGACAGATACGCAGTATTTT.

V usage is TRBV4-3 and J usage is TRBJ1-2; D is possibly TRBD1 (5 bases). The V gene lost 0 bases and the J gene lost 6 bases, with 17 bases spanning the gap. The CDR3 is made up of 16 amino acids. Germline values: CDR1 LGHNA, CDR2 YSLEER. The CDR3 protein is CASSQDGRGGTHGYTF. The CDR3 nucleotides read TGCGCCAGCAGCCAAGATGGGCGGGGGGGGACCCATGGCTACACCTTC.

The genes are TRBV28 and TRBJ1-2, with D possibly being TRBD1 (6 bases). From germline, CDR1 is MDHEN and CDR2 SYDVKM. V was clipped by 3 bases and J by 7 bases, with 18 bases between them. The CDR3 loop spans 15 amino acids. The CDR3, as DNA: TGTGCCAGCAGTTTCCAATCGGCAGGGGCGGGTGGCTACACCTTC. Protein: CASSFQSAGAGGYTF.

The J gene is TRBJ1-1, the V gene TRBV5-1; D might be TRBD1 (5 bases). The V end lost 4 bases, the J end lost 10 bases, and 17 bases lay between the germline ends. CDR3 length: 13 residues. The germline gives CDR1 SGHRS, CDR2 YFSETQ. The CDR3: CASSQDTKVLAFF. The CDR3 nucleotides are TGCGCCAGCAGCCAGGACACAAAGGTATTAGCTTTCTTT.

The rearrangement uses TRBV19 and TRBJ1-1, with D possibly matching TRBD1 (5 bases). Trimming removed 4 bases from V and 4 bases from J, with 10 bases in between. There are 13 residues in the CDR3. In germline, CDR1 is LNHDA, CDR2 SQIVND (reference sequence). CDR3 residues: CASSRGETTEAFF. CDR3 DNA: TGTGCCAGTAGTAGGGGGGAAACCACTGAAGCTTTCTTT.

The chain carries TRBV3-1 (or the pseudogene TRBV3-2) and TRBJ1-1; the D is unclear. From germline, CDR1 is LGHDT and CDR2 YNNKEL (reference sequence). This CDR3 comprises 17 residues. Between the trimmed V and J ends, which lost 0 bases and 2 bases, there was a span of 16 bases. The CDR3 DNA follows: TGTGCCAGCAGCCAAGACCGGGGTAGAGGCCCCAACACTGAAGCTTTCTTT. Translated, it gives CASSQDRGRGPNTEAFF.

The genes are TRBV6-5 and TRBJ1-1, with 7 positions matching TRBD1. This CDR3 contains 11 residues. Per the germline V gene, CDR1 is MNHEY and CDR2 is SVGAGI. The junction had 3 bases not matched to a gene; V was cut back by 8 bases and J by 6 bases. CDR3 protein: CASVTGAEAFF. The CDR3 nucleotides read TGTGCCAGCGTAACAGGGGCTGAAGCTTTCTTT.

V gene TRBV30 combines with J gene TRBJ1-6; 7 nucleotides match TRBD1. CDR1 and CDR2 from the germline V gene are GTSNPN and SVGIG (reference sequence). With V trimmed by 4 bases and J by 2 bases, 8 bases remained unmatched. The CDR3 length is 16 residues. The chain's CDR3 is CAWTLTGATYNSPLHF. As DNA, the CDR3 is TGTGCCTGGACCCTCACAGGGGCCACCTATAATTCACCCCTCCACTTT.

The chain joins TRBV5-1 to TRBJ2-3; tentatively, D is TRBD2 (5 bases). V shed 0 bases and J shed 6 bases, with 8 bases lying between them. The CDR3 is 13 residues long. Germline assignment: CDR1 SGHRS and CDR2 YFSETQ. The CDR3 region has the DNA TGCGCCAGCAGCTTGGCGGGATACGATACGCAGTATTTT. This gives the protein CASSLAGYDTQYF.

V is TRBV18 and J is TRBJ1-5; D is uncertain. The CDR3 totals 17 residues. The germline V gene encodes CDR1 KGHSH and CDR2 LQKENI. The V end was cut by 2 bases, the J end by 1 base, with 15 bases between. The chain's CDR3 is CASSPKADRGSNQPQHF. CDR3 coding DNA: TGTGCCAGCTCACCAAAAGCTGACCGGGGAAGCAATCAGCCCCAGCATTTT.

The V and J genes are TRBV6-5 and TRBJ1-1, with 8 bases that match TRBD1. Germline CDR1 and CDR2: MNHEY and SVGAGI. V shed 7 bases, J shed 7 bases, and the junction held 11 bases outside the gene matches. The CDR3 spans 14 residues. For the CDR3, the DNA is TGTGCCAGCAATCAGGACAGGGACGGTGGTGAAGCTTTCTTT. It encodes CASNQDRDGGEAFF.

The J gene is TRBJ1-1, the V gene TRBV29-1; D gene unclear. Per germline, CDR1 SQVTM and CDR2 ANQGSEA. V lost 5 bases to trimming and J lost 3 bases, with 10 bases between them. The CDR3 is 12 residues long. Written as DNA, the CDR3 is TGCAGCGTTCGGCAGGCTGACACTGAAGCTTTCTTT. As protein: CSVRQADTEAFF.

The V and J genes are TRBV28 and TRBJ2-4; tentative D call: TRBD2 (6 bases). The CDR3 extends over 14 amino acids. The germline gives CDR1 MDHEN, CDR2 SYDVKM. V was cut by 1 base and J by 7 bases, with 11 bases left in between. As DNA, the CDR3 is TGTGCCAGCAGTTTATACGCGGGACGGAACATTCAGTACTTC. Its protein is CASSLYAGRNIQYF.

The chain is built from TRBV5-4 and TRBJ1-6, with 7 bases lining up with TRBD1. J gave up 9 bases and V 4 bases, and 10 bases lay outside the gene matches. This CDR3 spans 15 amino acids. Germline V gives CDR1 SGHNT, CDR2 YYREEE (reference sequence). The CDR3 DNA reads TGTGCCAGCAGCCCTGACGAGCCAGGGGGTTCACCCCTCCACTTT. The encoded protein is CASSPDEPGGSPLHF.

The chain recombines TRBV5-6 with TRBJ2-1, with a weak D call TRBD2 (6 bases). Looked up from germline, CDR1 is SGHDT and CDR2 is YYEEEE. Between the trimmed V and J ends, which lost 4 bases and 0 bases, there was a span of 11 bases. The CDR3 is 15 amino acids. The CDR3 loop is CASSPTSFSYNEQFF. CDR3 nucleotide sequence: TGTGCCAGCAGCCCCACTAGCTTCTCCTACAATGAGCAGTTCTTC.

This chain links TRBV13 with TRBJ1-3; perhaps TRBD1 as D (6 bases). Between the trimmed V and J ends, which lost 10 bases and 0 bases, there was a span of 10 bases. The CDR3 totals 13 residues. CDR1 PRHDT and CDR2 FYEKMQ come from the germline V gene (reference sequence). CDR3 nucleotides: TGTGCCACGGGACACCGCTCTGGAAACACCATATATTTT. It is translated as CATGHRSGNTIYF.